Following are 31 T cell receptor beta chains from one sample sequenced in a study of blood T cell repertoires in COVID-19. TCRdb's table, derived via immunoSEQ multiplex PCR, lists solely in-frame clones and lacks some. This table has 150,000 to 200,000 clones, around nine tenths appearing once. Sequencing was done on a sample of peripheral blood. Receptor source: a woman between 65 and 79 years old with COVID-19, enrolled during active disease.

The chain joins TRBV6-6 to TRBJ1-1, with TRBD1 matching 9 bases. Looked up from germline, CDR1 is MNHNY and CDR2 is SVGAGI (reference sequence). V shed 4 bases, J shed 11 bases, and the junction held 11 bases outside the gene matches. This CDR3 comprises 14 residues. CDR3 loop: CASSSTDRGGEAFF. The CDR3, as DNA: TGTGCCAGCAGTTCCACGGACAGGGGTGGGGAGGCTTTCTTT.

The V and J genes are TRBV7-5 and TRBJ2-1; the table assigns TRBD2, which was not confirmed against the DNA. TRBV7-5 is given as a pseudogene. This CDR3 region has 20 residues. The CDR3 DNA follows: TGTGCCAGAAGCTTAGTGTCCGGACTTTGTAGCGGAGCCCCATACAATGAGCAGTTCTTC. Amino acids: CARSLVSGLCSGAPYNEQFF.

This chain links TRBV2 with TRBJ1-5; D uncertain. Germline assignment: CDR1 SNHLY and CDR2 FYNNEI. The CDR3 consists of 14 residues. The V gene lost 4 bases and the J gene lost 2 bases, with 9 bases spanning the gap. CDR3 nucleotides: TGTGCCAGCAGTGGGCCGAGGGGCAATCAGCCCCAGCATTTT. This encodes CASSGPRGNQPQHF.

The V call is TRBV6-5, the J call TRBJ1-1, with D unresolved. Germline V gene data show CDR1 as MNHEY and CDR2 as SVGAGI. This CDR3 contains 11 residues. V lost 6 bases to trimming and J lost 3 bases, with 5 bases between them. This CDR3 reads CASRRDTEAFF. The CDR3 DNA reads as TGTGCCAGCAGACGGGACACTGAAGCTTTCTTT.

The V call is TRBV6-2 or TRBV6-3, the J call TRBJ1-5; perhaps TRBD1 as D (5 bases). Germline assignment: CDR1 MNHEY and CDR2 SVGEGT. Trimming took 5 bases from V and 7 from J, leaving 15 bases between them. The CDR3 sequence is 14 residues long. CDR3 sequence reads: CASSITGRGQPQHF. Written as DNA, the CDR3 is TGTGCCAGCAGTATCACAGGCCGAGGACAGCCCCAGCATTTT.

J is TRBJ2-7 and V is TRBV9, with D perhaps matching TRBD2 (6 bases). The CDR3 is 16 residues long. Germline V gene lookup returns CDR1 SGDLS and CDR2 YYNGEE. With 0 bases removed from V and 2 bases from J, the gap between germline ends came to 15 bases. CDR3 residues: CASSVGSGTSPYEQYF. CDR3 DNA: TGTGCCAGCAGCGTAGGGTCTGGGACTTCACCCTACGAGCAGTACTTC.

The V gene is TRBV20-1, the J gene TRBJ2-7, with D unresolved. The CDR3 runs to 10 residues. Trimming left V 6 bases short and J 6 bases short, with 9 bases between. Germline lookup yields CDR1 DFQATT and CDR2 SNEGSKA (reference sequence). The DNA for the CDR3 is TGCAGTGCAGCGCTTATCGAGCAGTACTTC. Translated, it gives CSAALIEQYF.

This chain uses TRBV7-8 with TRBJ2-7; D not certain. Looked up from germline, CDR1 is SGHVS and CDR2 is FQNEAQ. V lost 3 bases and J lost 0, with 9 bases in between. This CDR3 has 14 amino acids. CDR3 coding DNA: TGTGCCAGCAGCTTTACTTCACCCTCCTACGAGCAGTACTTC. Its protein is CASSFTSPSYEQYF.

This chain uses TRBV5-1 with TRBJ2-7, with a possible D match to TRBD2 (6 bases). In germline, CDR1 is SGHRS, CDR2 YFSETQ. The CDR3 has 13 amino acids. V dropped 4 bases and J dropped 0 bases, with 8 bases sitting between them. The CDR3 protein is CASSGDFSYEQYF. For the CDR3, the DNA is TGCGCCAGCAGCGGGGACTTCTCCTACGAGCAGTACTTC.

The V and J genes are TRBV2 and TRBJ2-5; 12 bases align to TRBD2. Trimming cost V 6 bases and J 4 bases; bases outside gene matches: 6. This CDR3 comprises 15 residues. Germline assignment: CDR1 SNHLY and CDR2 FYNNEI. For the CDR3, the DNA is TGTGCCAGCAGCGAAAGGACTAGCGGGACAGAGACCCAGTACTTC. This sequence encodes CASSERTSGTETQYF.

The CDR3 DNA reads as TGTGCCAGCTCACCAGGGCTAGCTGCGGTCACAGATACGCAGTATTTT. Translating it yields CASSPGLAAVTDTQYF. V gene TRBV18 combines with J gene TRBJ2-3, with D possibly matching TRBD2 (5 bases). V was pared by 2 bases and J by 2 bases, with 14 bases between. CDR1 and CDR2 (germline): KGHSH, LQKENI. This CDR3 is 16 amino acids long.

This chain connects TRBV6-2 or TRBV6-3 to TRBJ2-7, with TRBD2 as a possible D gene (6 bases). Germline assignment: CDR1 MNHEY and CDR2 SVGEGT. The CDR3 totals 15 residues. The V end was cut by 0 bases, the J end by 4 bases, with 13 bases between. CDR3: CASSYSLGLFYEQYF. The DNA of the CDR3 is TGTGCCAGCAGTTACTCTTTAGGACTATTTTACGAGCAGTACTTC.

The chain joins TRBV18 to TRBJ2-5; TRBD2 might be the D (6 bases). Per the germline V gene, CDR1 is KGHSH and CDR2 is LQKENI. The V gene lost 0 bases and the J gene lost 5 bases, with 16 bases spanning the gap. This CDR3 spans 16 amino acids. CDR3 coding DNA: TGTGCCAGCTCACCACCGCAAACAGCGGGTAGGGAGACCCAGTACTTC. This codes for CASSPPQTAGRETQYF.

The chain has TRBV5-6 and TRBJ2-2; D might be TRBD2 (6 bases). This CDR3 spans 15 amino acids. The V end was cut by 1 base, the J end by 0 bases, with 7 bases between. Germline V gives CDR1 SGHDT, CDR2 YYEEEE. This CDR3 reads CASSLLAPNTGELFF. Here the CDR3 DNA reads TGTGCCAGCAGCTTGCTAGCGCCGAACACCGGGGAGCTGTTTTTT.

The J gene is TRBJ1-5, the V gene TRBV5-6; 8 bases align to TRBD1. Trimming took 5 bases from V and 10 from J; bases not matched to a gene: 8. This CDR3 is 13 amino acids long. Germline CDR1 is SGHDT and CDR2 is YYEEEE. The CDR3 nucleotides read TGTGCCAGCAGGAAGCAGGGGGCCGAACCCCAGCATTTT. This codes for CASRKQGAEPQHF. Variable domain in full (rest from reference TRBV5-6 and TRBJ1-5): DAGVTQSPTHLIKTRGQQVTLRCSPKSGHDTVSWYQQALGQGPQFIFQYYEEEERQRGNFPDRFSGHQFPNYSSELNVNALLLGDSALYLCASRKQGAEPQHFGDGTRLSIL.

The rearrangement uses TRBV25-1 and TRBJ1-1; a possible D gene is TRBD1 (6 bases). Germline loops: CDR1 MGHDK, CDR2 SYGVNS. This CDR3 has 14 residues. V lost 6 bases and J 12 bases, leaving 23 bases between the germline ends. The CDR3 is CASRQQGTPGRPFF. The CDR3 DNA follows: TGTGCCAGCAGACAACAGGGAACCCCCGGTCGGCCTTTCTTT.

In its sample, this clone was seen once. V and J are TRBV19 and TRBJ2-1; TRBD2 aligns across 10 bases. V dropped 4 bases and J dropped 4; count of bases not matched to a gene: 7. The germline V gene has CDR1 LNHDA and CDR2 SQIVND (reference sequence). The CDR3 has 16 residues. CDR3: CASSRRTSGTYNEQFF. The CDR3 bases are TGTGCCAGTAGTAGACGGACTAGCGGAACTTACAATGAGCAGTTCTTC.

The chain links TRBV18 to TRBJ1-1, with TRBD1 matching over 7 bases. J gave up 0 bases and V 4 bases, and 2 bases lay outside the gene matches. The CDR3 spans 14 residues. CDR1 KGHSH and CDR2 LQKENI come from the germline V gene. For the CDR3, the DNA is TGTGCCAGCTCACTTGGGACAGTGAACACTGAAGCTTTCTTT. Encoded protein: CASSLGTVNTEAFF.

The chain joins TRBV24-1 to TRBJ2-7; 9 positions match TRBD1. V gave up 3 bases and J gave up 2 bases; unmatched junction bases: 4. The V gene's germline CDR1 is KGHDR and CDR2 SFDVKD. CDR3 length equals 15 residues. This CDR3 reads CATSDTGQGTYEQYF. The CDR3 nucleotides read TGTGCCACCAGTGATACGGGACAGGGAACCTACGAGCAGTACTTC.

The rearrangement joins TRBV27 to TRBJ2-1, with 16 positions matching TRBD2. The CDR3 is 18 amino acids. Germline loops: CDR1 MNHEY, CDR2 SMNVEV (reference sequence). The J segment lost 4 bases and the V segment lost 2 bases, leaving 5 bases of the junction unmatched. CDR3 amino acids: CASSLGTSGRAGYNEQFF. In nucleotides, the CDR3 is TGTGCCAGCAGTTTAGGGACTAGCGGGAGGGCCGGTTACAATGAGCAGTTCTTC.

The DNA of the CDR3 is TGTGCCAGCAGCCAGACGGGACAGGTGATGAATGAGCAGTTCTTC. It specifies CASSQTGQVMNEQFF. The chain has TRBV4-2 and TRBJ2-1, with TRBD1 matching over 8 bases. The CDR3 totals 15 residues. V trimming: 3 bases; J trimming: 7 bases; junction bases outside the gene matches: 8. Looked up from germline, CDR1 is LGHNA and CDR2 is YNFKEQ.

CDR3 in DNA: TGTGCCAGTAGTACTTCGGGGACTGGAAACACCATATATTTT. This translates into CASSTSGTGNTIYF. The chain recombines TRBV19 with TRBJ1-3; D ambiguous. This CDR3 is built from 14 residues. Trimming took 4 bases from V and 2 from J, leaving 9 bases between them. Germline CDR1 is LNHDA and CDR2 is SQIVND (reference sequence).

V gene TRBV28 combines with J gene TRBJ1-4; TRBD1 matches 10 bases. The CDR3 consists of 15 residues. Losses at the gene ends were 4 bases for V and 5 bases for J; bases not matched to a gene: 4. Germline CDR1 MDHEN, CDR2 SYDVKM. The CDR3 DNA follows: TGTGCCAGCAGTTCCCAGGGACAGGGGAATGAAAAACTGTTTTTT. Amino acids: CASSSQGQGNEKLFF.

This sequence joins TRBV4-1 and TRBJ2-1; TRBD2 matches 8 bases. V dropped 3 bases and J dropped 5; count of bases not matched to a gene: 9. In germline, CDR1 is MGHRA, CDR2 YSYEKL. The CDR3 is made up of 16 amino acids. The chain's CDR3 is CASSHSGTSPDNEQFF. The CDR3 nucleotides read TGCGCCAGCAGCCACTCCGGGACTAGTCCAGACAATGAGCAGTTCTTC.

The J gene is TRBJ1-2, the V gene TRBV7-8; D unresolved. V was pared by 5 bases and J by 4 bases, with 11 bases between. CDR1 and CDR2 (germline): SGHVS, FQNEAQ. This CDR3 region has 13 residues. Here the CDR3 DNA reads TGTGCCAGCAGCCCGGAGGCAAGCTATGGCTACACCTTC. Protein sequence: CASSPEASYGYTF.

This rearrangement joins TRBV30 to TRBJ1-4; TRBD1 matches at 9 bases. The germline V gene encodes CDR1 GTSNPN and CDR2 SVGIG (reference sequence). Trimming took 1 base from V and 6 from J; bases not matched to a gene: 6. This CDR3 is 15 amino acids long. This chain's CDR3 is CAWSATGGVYEKLFF. The CDR3 coding sequence is TGTGCCTGGAGTGCGACAGGGGGGGTATATGAAAAACTGTTTTTT.

The V call is TRBV7-3, the J call TRBJ2-1; tentative D call: TRBD2 (6 bases). The ends were cut back, 3 bases at V and 5 bases at J, with 11 bases in the middle. This CDR3 spans 14 amino acids. The germline CDR1 and CDR2 sequences are SGHTA and FQGTGA. The CDR3 DNA reads TGTGCCAGCAGCTTCACGGGACTCGACAATGAGCAGTTCTTC. Amino acid sequence: CASSFTGLDNEQFF.

V gene TRBV5-6 combines with J gene TRBJ1-6; 7 bases are shared with TRBD1. J gave up 7 bases and V 4 bases, and 5 bases lay outside the gene matches. The CDR3 covers 14 residues. Looked up from germline, CDR1 is SGHDT and CDR2 is YYEEEE. CDR3 DNA: TGTGCCAGCAGCACGGGACAGTTAAATTCACCCCTCCACTTT. Its protein product is CASSTGQLNSPLHF.

This clone occurred a few times. The rearrangement uses TRBV7-9 and TRBJ1-6; D is uncertain. Trimming took 1 base from V and 10 from J, leaving 17 bases between them. The CDR3 has 16 residues. CDR1 is SEHNR and CDR2 is FQNEAQ in the germline V gene (reference sequence). The CDR3 is CASSLGTPGGESPLHF. CDR3 in DNA: TGTGCCAGCAGCTTAGGAACCCCCGGAGGAGAATCACCCCTCCACTTT.

This clone was seen just once. The CDR3 DNA reads as TGTGCCTGGAGTGTAGGAGATGGCAATCAGCCCCAGCATTTT. Its protein is CAWSVGDGNQPQHF. The chain has TRBV30 and TRBJ1-5; no firm D call. The germline V and J ends were trimmed by 0 bases and 2 bases, with 8 bases remaining between them. Germline V gene sequence: CDR1 GTSNPN, CDR2 SVGIG (reference sequence). This CDR3 has 14 amino acids.

The rearrangement joins TRBV19 to TRBJ2-1, with TRBD2 matching over 16 bases. V shed 4 bases, J shed 6 bases, and the junction held 3 bases outside the gene matches. The germline V gene encodes CDR1 LNHDA and CDR2 SQIVND (reference sequence). CDR3 length equals 16 residues. The CDR3 nucleotides are TGTGCCAGTAGTACCGGGACTAGCGGGAGGGCCAATGAGCAGTTCTTC. As protein: CASSTGTSGRANEQFF.